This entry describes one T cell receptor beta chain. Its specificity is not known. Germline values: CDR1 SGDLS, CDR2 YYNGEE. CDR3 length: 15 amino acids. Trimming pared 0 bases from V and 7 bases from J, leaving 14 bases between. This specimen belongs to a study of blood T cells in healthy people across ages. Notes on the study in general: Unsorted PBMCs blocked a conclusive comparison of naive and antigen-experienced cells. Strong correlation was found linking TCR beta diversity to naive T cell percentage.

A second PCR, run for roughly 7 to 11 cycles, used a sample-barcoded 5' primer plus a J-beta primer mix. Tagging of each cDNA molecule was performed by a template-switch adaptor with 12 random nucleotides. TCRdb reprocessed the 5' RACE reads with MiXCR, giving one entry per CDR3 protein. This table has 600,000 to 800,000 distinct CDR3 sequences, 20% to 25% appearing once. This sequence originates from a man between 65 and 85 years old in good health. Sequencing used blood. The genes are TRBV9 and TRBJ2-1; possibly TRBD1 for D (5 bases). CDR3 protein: CASSVEWTNFNEQFF. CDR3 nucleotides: TGTGCCAGCAGCGTAGAATGGACAAACTTTAATGAGCAGTTCTTC.